This T cell receptor (beta chain) was sequenced for a study of PD-L1 blockade in urothelial cancer. Whole-study context: Bladder-origin urothelial cancer in males described about 90% of the 29 patients. Prior chemotherapy ranged from 0 to 3 regimens per patient. A median of 141,255 T cells was found in the blood samples.

For each patient, 1 to 8 samples were obtained, pretreatment and on-treatment. Clones were read by immunoSEQ multiplex PCR, and TCRdb kept only the in-frame ones, dropping some. Of about 82,000 clones in the sample, 82% were seen once. Germline V gene sequence: CDR1 SGHVS, CDR2 FQNEAQ. The CDR3 is 11 amino acids. With 5 bases removed from V and 5 bases from J, the gap between germline ends came to 5 bases. The starting material was PBMCs, obtained around atezolizumab (anti-PD-L1) treatment. This sequence joins TRBV7-8 and TRBJ2-3; tentative D call: TRBD2 (5 bases). This sequence was found in a man aged 70-80 years with urothelial cancer. The CDR3 nucleotides are TGTGCCAGCAGCCGGGGAGATACGCAGTATTTT. It codes for CASSRGDTQYF.